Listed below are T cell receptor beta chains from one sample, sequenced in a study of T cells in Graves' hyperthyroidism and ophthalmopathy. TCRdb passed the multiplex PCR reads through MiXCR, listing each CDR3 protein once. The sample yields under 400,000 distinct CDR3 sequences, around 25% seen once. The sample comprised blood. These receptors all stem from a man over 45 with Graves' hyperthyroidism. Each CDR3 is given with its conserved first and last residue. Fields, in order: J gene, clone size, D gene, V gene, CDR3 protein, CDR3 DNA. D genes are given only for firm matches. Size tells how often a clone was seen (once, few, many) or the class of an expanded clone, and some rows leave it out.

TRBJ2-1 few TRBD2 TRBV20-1 CSAHSLTSGRNNEQFF TGCAGTGCCCATTCCCTTACTAGCGGGAGGAACAATGAGCAGTTCTTC
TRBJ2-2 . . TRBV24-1 CATIEPNTGELFF TGTGCCACCATCGAACCGAACACCGGGGAGCTGTTTTTT
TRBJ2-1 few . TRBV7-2 CASSYTGANEQFF TGTGCCAGCAGTTATACCGGGGCCAATGAGCAGTTCTTC
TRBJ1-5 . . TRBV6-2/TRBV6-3 CASSYLLSNQPQHF TGTGCCAGCAGTTACTTACTTAGCAATCAGCCCCAGCATTTT
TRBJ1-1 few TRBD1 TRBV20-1 CSARTGVSNTEAFF TGCAGTGCTAGGACAGGGGTTTCCAACACTGAAGCTTTCTTT
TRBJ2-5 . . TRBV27 CASRSYEETQYF TGTGCCAGCAGGTCCTACGAAGAGACCCAGTACTTC
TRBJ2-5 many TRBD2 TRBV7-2 CASSSYLAGGPVAQYF TGTGCCAGCAGCTCCTACCTAGCGGGAGGCCCCGTGGCCCAGTACTTC
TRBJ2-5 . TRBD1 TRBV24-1 CATSDYPGTGHETQYF TGTGCCACCAGTGATTATCCCGGGACAGGTCATGAGACCCAGTACTTC
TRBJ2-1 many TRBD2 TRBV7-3 CASSPIGREYNEQFF TGTGCCAGCAGCCCCATTGGGCGGGAGTACAATGAGCAGTTCTTC
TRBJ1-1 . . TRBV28 CASSQARGLGTEAFF TGTGCCAGCAGCCAAGCTAGGGGCTTGGGCACTGAAGCTTTCTTT
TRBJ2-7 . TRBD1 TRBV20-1 CSAPNPGQGEHIYEQYF TGCAGTGCCCCGAATCCGGGTCAGGGGGAGCATATCTACGAGCAGTACTTC
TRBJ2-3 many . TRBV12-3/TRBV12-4 CASSPLGSYTDTQYF TGTGCCAGCAGTCCGTTGGGGAGTTACACAGATACGCAGTATTTT
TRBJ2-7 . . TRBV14 CASSQGGGYEQYF TGTGCCAGCAGCCAAGGAGGGGGCTACGAGCAGTACTTC
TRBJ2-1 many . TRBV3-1 CASSPAGGYNEQFF TGTGCCAGCAGTCCCGCTGGAGGATACAATGAGCAGTTCTTC
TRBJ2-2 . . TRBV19 CASSMVRTGELFF TGTGCCAGTAGTATGGTCCGGACCGGGGAGCTGTTTTTT
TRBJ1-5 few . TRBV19 CAISDRMGQPQHF TGTGCCATTTCCGACAGGATGGGTCAGCCCCAGCATTTT
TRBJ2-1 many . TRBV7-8 CASSLGISRGHEQFF TGTGCCAGCAGCTTAGGTATTAGTAGGGGACATGAGCAGTTCTTC
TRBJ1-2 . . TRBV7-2 CASSFPSSYGYTF TGTGCCAGCAGCTTCCCGTCCAGCTATGGCTACACCTTC
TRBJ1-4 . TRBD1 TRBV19 CASNPSGTGGEKLFF TGTGCCAGTAACCCATCCGGGACAGGGGGTGAAAAACTGTTTTTT
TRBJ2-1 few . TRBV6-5 CASSYSPRGEQFF TGTGCCAGCAGTTACTCGCCGAGGGGAGAGCAGTTCTTC
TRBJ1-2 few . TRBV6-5 CASSYGDLYGYTF TGTGCCAGCAGTTACGGGGACCTCTATGGCTACACCTTC
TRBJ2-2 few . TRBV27 CASSLRTSRGPGELFF TGTGCCAGCAGTTTGAGGACTAGCAGGGGGCCCGGGGAGCTGTTTTTT